The 20 T cell receptor beta chains below come from one sample, sequenced in a study of PD-1 blockade in classical Hodgkin lymphoma. All trial patients relapsed after autologous stem cell transplantation. TCRdb's table, derived via immunoSEQ multiplex PCR, lists solely in-frame clones and lacks some. The data hold roughly 23,000 clones, with about 71% observed a single time. The sample was peripheral blood mononuclear cells (PBMCs), taken at baseline. The receptors come from a human donor with classical Hodgkin lymphoma.

V gene TRBV5-1 combines with J gene TRBJ1-2, with 8 bases aligning to TRBD1. Germline assignment: CDR1 SGHRS and CDR2 YFSETQ. Trimming removed 4 bases from V and 3 bases from J; junction bases left unmatched: 14. CDR3 length equals 17 residues. CDR3 bases: TGCGCCAGCAGCCACCGCCCGGGACAGGCTTCTGACTATGGCTACACCTTC. Its protein product is CASSHRPGQASDYGYTF.

This clone has more than one count but fewer than ten. This sequence joins TRBV7-9 and TRBJ1-2; D uncertain. Looked up from germline, CDR1 is SEHNR and CDR2 is FQNEAQ (reference sequence). The CDR3 is made up of 14 amino acids. V lost 8 bases to trimming and J lost 4 bases, with 17 bases between them. The CDR3: CASGRAGITYGYTF. Written as DNA, the CDR3 is TGTGCCAGCGGCCGGGCGGGTATCACCTATGGCTACACCTTC.

The J gene is TRBJ1-6, the V gene TRBV2, with 9 bases matching TRBD1. In germline, CDR1 is SNHLY, CDR2 FYNNEI. This CDR3 contains 19 residues. With 4 bases clipped from V and 0 bases from J, the junction kept 10 bases outside the gene matches. This chain's CDR3 is CASSVLEGQGNSYNSPLHF. As DNA, the CDR3 is TGTGCCAGCAGTGTCCTGGAAGGACAGGGGAACTCCTATAATTCACCCCTCCACTTT.

This sequence joins TRBV4-1 and TRBJ2-1; 9 bases map to TRBD2. The CDR3 has 17 residues. V trimming: 1 base; J trimming: 6 bases; junction bases outside the gene matches: 10. Germline V lookup: CDR1 MGHRA, CDR2 YSYEKL. The CDR3 DNA reads as TGCGCCAGCAGCCAAGTAGAGGGACTAGCCCTGGGCAATGAGCAGTTCTTC. It is translated as CASSQVEGLALGNEQFF.

Turning to this clone: Other nucleotide sequences in the sample specify the same CDR3. The chain uses TRBV15 and TRBJ1-4; D not resolved. This CDR3 contains 16 residues. Germline CDR1 reads LNHNV; CDR2 reads YYDKDF (reference sequence). The V end lost 0 bases, the J end lost 4 bases, and 12 bases lay between the germline ends. DNA of the CDR3: TGTGCCACCAGCAGAGAAAGAGGCGGAAGTAATGAAAAACTGTTTTTT. It translates to CATSRERGGSNEKLFF.

This clone appeared a few times. This chain links TRBV20-1 with TRBJ1-1; unclear D gene. Trimming removed 2 bases from V and 3 bases from J, with 4 bases in between. Germline lookup yields CDR1 DFQATT and CDR2 SNEGSKA (reference sequence). The CDR3 has 11 amino acids. This CDR3 is CSARLYTEAFF. The CDR3 region has the DNA TGCAGTGCTAGACTGTACACTGAAGCTTTCTTT.

The chain has TRBV11-2 and TRBJ2-3, with 8 bases fitting TRBD1. Germline CDR1 is SGHAT and CDR2 is FQNNGV. This CDR3 spans 16 amino acids. V lost 6 bases and J lost 3; bases outside the gene matches: 11. The CDR3 sequence is CASRWMTGARTDTQYF. Written as DNA, the CDR3 is TGTGCCAGCAGATGGATGACAGGGGCAAGAACAGATACGCAGTATTTT.

The gene calls are TRBV7-3 and TRBJ2-1; no firm D call. Germline lookup yields CDR1 SGHTA and CDR2 FQGTGA. The CDR3 contains 13 residues. Trimming removed 3 bases at V and 7 bases at J, with 10 bases between. CDR3 region: CASSLGGINEQFF. CDR3 in DNA: TGTGCCAGCAGCTTGGGTGGGATAAATGAGCAGTTCTTC. Using reference TRBV7-3 and TRBJ2-1 for the parts outside the CDR3, the full variable domain is GAGVSQTPSNKVTEKGKYVELRCDPISGHTALYWYRQSLGQGPEFLIYFQGTGAADDSGLPNDRFFAVRPEGSVSTLKIQRTERGDSAVYLCASSLGGINEQFFGPGTRLTVL.

The CDR3 DNA is TGCGCCAGCAGCAACGACAGGATTACGAACACTGAAGCTTTCTTT. This translates into CASSNDRITNTEAFF. The chain employs TRBV10-1 and TRBJ1-1; D may be TRBD1 (6 bases). V was cut by 6 bases and J by 1 base, with 15 bases left in between. The CDR3 runs to 15 residues. CDR1 WNHNN and CDR2 SYGVQD come from the germline V gene (reference sequence).

The V and J genes are TRBV7-2 and TRBJ2-5; D might be TRBD2 (6 bases). CDR3 length equals 14 residues. The V end was cut by 5 bases, the J end by 5 bases, with 15 bases between. Germline CDR1 reads SGHTA; CDR2 reads FQGNSA. CDR3 amino acids: CASSVRLGRETQYF. The CDR3 DNA sequence: TGTGCCAGCAGCGTAAGATTAGGGAGGGAGACCCAGTACTTC. The variable domain in full, completed from reference TRBV7-2 and TRBJ2-5, reads GAGVSQSPSNKVTEKGKDVELRCDPISGHTALYWYRQSLGQGLEFLIYFQGNSAPDKSGLPSDRFSAERTGGSVSTLTIQRTQQEDSAVYLCASSVRLGRETQYFGPGTRLLVL.

The V gene is TRBV28, the J gene TRBJ1-1, with no clear D. The CDR3 runs 11 residues. The germline V gene has CDR1 MDHEN and CDR2 SYDVKM. Trimming cost V 8 bases and J 6 bases, with 10 bases left between them. The chain's CDR3 is CASAGGPEAFF. The CDR3 region has the DNA TGTGCCAGCGCCGGCGGCCCTGAAGCTTTCTTT.

The V call is TRBV6-4, the J call TRBJ2-7; D is possibly TRBD1 (5 bases). Trimming stripped 0 bases from V and 2 bases from J, with 11 bases between. The germline V gene has CDR1 MRHNA and CDR2 SNTAGT. The CDR3 runs to 15 residues. The CDR3 DNA sequence: TGTGCCAGCAGTGACTCGGAACAGGTTACCTACGAGCAGTACGTC. It translates to CASSDSEQVTYEQYV.

The chain links TRBV14 to TRBJ2-1, with 8 bases matching TRBD2. V was pared by 4 bases and J by 8 bases, with 10 bases of the junction left unmatched. The CDR3 covers 15 residues. Germline assignment: CDR1 SGHDN and CDR2 FVKESK. The CDR3 protein is CASSPTRAGGDEQFF. In DNA form, the CDR3 reads TGTGCCAGCAGCCCCACGAGGGCGGGAGGCGATGAGCAGTTCTTC.

V usage is TRBV27 and J usage is TRBJ1-2; 8 bases align to TRBD1. V trimming: 9 bases; J trimming: 5 bases; junction bases outside the gene matches: 14. The CDR3 runs 15 residues. Germline lookup yields CDR1 MNHEY and CDR2 SMNVEV (reference sequence). The CDR3 spells CASSFRQGARYGYTF. In DNA, the CDR3 is TGTGCCAGTTCCTTTCGGCAGGGGGCTAGATATGGCTACACCTTC.

This clone appeared a single time. V is TRBV7-9 and J is TRBJ1-5, with D tentatively TRBD1 (5 bases). Germline CDR1 and CDR2: SEHNR and FQNEAQ (reference sequence). The CDR3 covers 13 residues. V gave up 5 bases and J gave up 6 bases, with 11 bases separating them. The CDR3 DNA follows: TGTGCCAGCAGCGGGGCCGGGTTTCAGCCCCAGCATTTT. Its translation is CASSGAGFQPQHF.

This clone was seen a few times. This chain joins TRBV9 and TRBJ2-1, with D unresolved. The length of the CDR3 is 15 residues. Deletions cut 0 bases from V and 2 bases from J, with 9 bases between. Per germline, CDR1 SGDLS and CDR2 YYNGEE. In DNA form, the CDR3 reads TGTGCCAGCAGCGTAGAGATAGCTACCTACAATGAGCAGTTCTTC. This sequence encodes CASSVEIATYNEQFF.

The chain has TRBV25-1 and TRBJ2-1, with 10 bases matching TRBD2. CDR1 is MGHDK and CDR2 is SYGVNS in the germline V gene. There are 13 residues in the CDR3. Trimming at V came to 8 bases and at J to 7 bases, leaving 5 bases not matched to a gene. The DNA of the CDR3 is TGTGCCAGCGAGCGGGGGGGCTGGAATGAGCAGTTCTTC. Its protein is CASERGGWNEQFF.

This clone was observed a single time. The chain is built from TRBV28 and TRBJ2-3, with 8 bases matching TRBD2. After removal of 9 bases from V and 3 bases from J, the junction contained 11 bases not matched to a gene. Germline assignment: CDR1 MDHEN and CDR2 SYDVKM. This CDR3 has 15 amino acids. DNA of the CDR3: TGTGCCAGTCGCAGGGTTGGCGGGAGGACAGATACGCAGTATTTT. Amino acid sequence: CASRRVGGRTDTQYF.

This rearrangement joins TRBV7-8 to TRBJ1-4; TRBD1 is a possible D gene (6 bases). The V gene's germline CDR1 is SGHVS and CDR2 FQNEAQ. CDR3 length: 14 amino acids. Trimming pared 1 base from V and 5 bases from J, leaving 8 bases between. The CDR3 DNA sequence: TGTGCCAGCAGCTTAGGGGGGGGCAATGAAAAACTGTTTTTT. This codes for CASSLGGGNEKLFF.

The rearrangement joins TRBV19 to TRBJ1-2; 7 bases match TRBD1. The CDR3 sequence is 14 residues long. V shed 4 bases and J 2 bases; nucleotides not matched to a gene: 4. The germline CDR1 and CDR2 sequences are LNHDA and SQIVND (reference sequence). The CDR3: CASSTLQGNYGYTF. CDR3 nucleotides: TGTGCCAGTAGTACCCTACAGGGGAACTATGGCTACACCTTC.